Each of the 8 T cell receptor beta chains below was sequenced from the same sample in a study of blood T cell repertoires in COVID-19. Data came from immunoSEQ multiplex PCR; TCRdb stores just in-frame clones and leaves some out. The sample has 100,000 to 120,000 clones, 70% to 90% seen once; the top ten hold 3% to 3.5%. Sequenced material: peripheral blood. Receptors originate from a man aged 35 to 55 with acute or convalescent COVID-19.

V gene TRBV18 combines with J gene TRBJ1-1; 7 bases align to TRBD1. Germline-derived CDR1 and CDR2 are KGHSH and LQKENI. V shed 4 bases, J shed 2 bases, and the junction held 4 bases outside the gene matches. The CDR3 loop spans 14 amino acids. This chain's CDR3 is CASSQDRLNTEAFF. CDR3 bases: TGTGCCAGCTCACAGGACAGGCTAAACACTGAAGCTTTCTTT.

The chain uses TRBV29-1 and TRBJ2-3; 7 bases fit TRBD1. Germline assignment: CDR1 SQVTM and CDR2 ANQGSEA. Unmatched junction bases numbered 10, after V lost 6 bases and J lost 1 base. There are 15 residues in the CDR3. The CDR3: CSVTIRDRGTDTQYF. CDR3 DNA: TGCAGCGTGACTATCAGGGACAGAGGCACAGATACGCAGTATTTT.

The genes are TRBV15 and TRBJ2-3; 14 nucleotides line up with TRBD2. CDR1 and CDR2 from the germline V gene are LNHNV and YYDKDF (reference sequence). The CDR3 sequence is 17 residues long. V dropped 0 bases and J dropped 5; count of bases not matched to a gene: 4. As DNA, the CDR3 is TGTGCCACCAGCAGAGATAGTGGACTAGCGGGGGGAGATACGCAGTATTTT. The encoded protein is CATSRDSGLAGGDTQYF.

The chain carries TRBV28 and TRBJ1-1; D remains unclear. Deletions cut 5 bases from V and 7 bases from J, with 14 bases between. This CDR3 comprises 13 residues. From germline, CDR1 is MDHEN and CDR2 SYDVKM. CDR3 DNA: TGTGCCAGCAGTCTCGAGATGACTGATGAAGCTTTCTTT. Translated: CASSLEMTDEAFF.

V usage is TRBV19 and J usage is TRBJ2-2, with D possibly TRBD1 on 6 matching bases. The CDR3 totals 15 residues. V lost 2 bases and J lost 6, with 13 bases in between. CDR1 LNHDA and CDR2 SQIVND come from the germline V gene (reference sequence). CDR3 in DNA: TGTGCCAGTAGTATACCAGGGGCGTATGCCGGGGAGCTGTTTTTT. It codes for CASSIPGAYAGELFF.

V is TRBV5-1 and J is TRBJ2-3; TRBD1 matches 10 bases. Trimming took 4 bases from V and 4 from J; bases not matched to a gene: 6. Germline values: CDR1 SGHRS, CDR2 YFSETQ. CDR3 length: 15 amino acids. In DNA form, the CDR3 reads TGCGCCAGCAGCATTTCGACAGGGGGCGCAGATACGCAGTATTTT. This encodes CASSISTGGADTQYF.

This clone is labeled medium-sized. The chain uses TRBV7-9 and TRBJ1-4; TRBD1 agrees at 8 bases. The CDR3 totals 15 residues. With V trimmed by 5 bases and J by 8 bases, 10 bases remained unmatched. Germline V gene data show CDR1 as SEHNR and CDR2 as FQNEAQ (reference sequence). The CDR3 DNA follows: TGTGCCAGCAGCCCAAGGACAGGGCCGGTAGAAAAACTGTTTTTT. Its protein product is CASSPRTGPVEKLFF.

This clone has more than one count but fewer than ten. V and J are TRBV6-6 and TRBJ1-2; no firm D call. Germline CDR1 reads MNHNY; CDR2 reads SVGAGI (reference sequence). The CDR3 extends over 15 amino acids. Trimming left V 7 bases short and J 5 bases short, with 20 bases between. The CDR3 sequence: CASKDAGSKVYGYTF. CDR3 nucleotides: TGTGCCAGCAAAGACGCGGGATCGAAGGTTTATGGCTACACCTTC.